These 13 T cell receptor beta chains originate from one sample sequenced in a study of T cell responses to AZD1222 COVID-19 vaccine. Assay: immunoSEQ multiplex PCR; the TCRdb copy retains only in-frame clones and omits some. This sample carries a few hundred thousand clones, approximately 93% of them seen once, and the ten largest clones take 0.55%. The sample consisted of peripheral blood, taken on day 0 of AZD1222 vaccination. The receptors originated from an adult in good health.

V is TRBV19 and J is TRBJ1-5; D remains ambiguous. Germline V CDR1 and CDR2: LNHDA, SQIVND (reference sequence). V was clipped by 3 bases and J by 0 bases, with 6 bases between them. The CDR3 has 14 amino acids. CDR3: CASSIKYSNQPQHF. The CDR3 nucleotides read TGTGCCAGTAGTATTAAGTATAGCAATCAGCCCCAGCATTTT.

The chain links TRBV28 to TRBJ1-2; unclear D gene. With 11 bases removed from V and 3 bases from J, the gap between germline ends came to 10 bases. CDR1 is MDHEN and CDR2 is SYDVKM in the germline V gene. The CDR3 covers 11 residues. CDR3 in DNA: TGTGCCGTGAACACGGACTATGGCTACACCTTC. This gives the protein CAVNTDYGYTF.

The rearrangement uses TRBV5-1 and TRBJ1-2; 9 nucleotides match TRBD1. The germline gives CDR1 SGHRS, CDR2 YFSETQ. The CDR3 is made up of 14 amino acids. V lost 5 bases and J lost 8; bases outside the gene matches: 10. In DNA, the CDR3 is TGCGCCAGCAGACCCGGGACAGGGAAAGGGGGCTACACCTTC. Translation: CASRPGTGKGGYTF.

The chain has TRBV7-3 and TRBJ1-1; possibly TRBD1 for D (6 bases). The V gene's germline CDR1 is SGHTA and CDR2 FQGTGA. The CDR3 length is 14 residues. The V gene lost 3 bases and the J gene lost 3 bases, with 11 bases spanning the gap. The CDR3 loop is CASSLGAGYTEAFF. The CDR3 DNA sequence: TGTGCCAGCAGCTTGGGGGCAGGGTACACTGAAGCTTTCTTT.

This sequence joins TRBV7-3 and TRBJ1-2; a possible D gene is TRBD1 (5 bases). Germline V CDR1 and CDR2: SGHTA, FQGTGA. Trimming took 1 base from V and 6 from J, leaving 9 bases between them. The CDR3 runs to 13 residues. CDR3: CASSLKGEHGYTF. The CDR3 region has the DNA TGTGCCAGCAGCTTAAAAGGGGAACATGGCTACACCTTC.

The chain joins TRBV18 to TRBJ2-7, with TRBD2 matching 7 bases. Per germline, CDR1 KGHSH and CDR2 LQKENI. This CDR3 comprises 13 residues. J lost 1 base, V lost 6 bases, and 3 bases had no gene match. The CDR3 DNA sequence: TGTGCCAGCTCGGGGGGGGTTTCCTACGAGCAGTACTTC. Translation gives CASSGGVSYEQYF.

As for this clone: Within the sample, other DNA sequences also encode this same CDR3. CDR3 residues: CASSLTGNTEAFF. CDR3 DNA: TGTGCCAGCAGCCTAACAGGGAACACTGAAGCTTTCTTT. The genes are TRBV5-4 and TRBJ1-1; D may be TRBD1 (5 bases). Germline V lookup: CDR1 SGHNT, CDR2 YYREEE (reference sequence). Deletions cut 4 bases from V and 1 base from J, with 8 bases between. CDR3 length equals 13 residues.

The V and J genes are TRBV6-2 or TRBV6-3 and TRBJ1-5, with TRBD1 as a possible D gene (6 bases). The germline V gene encodes CDR1 MNHEY and CDR2 SVGEGT. This CDR3 is built from 13 residues. The V end was cut by 6 bases, the J end by 10 bases, with 16 bases between. DNA of the CDR3: TGTGCCAGCAGCCCTAATAGACAGGCTCCCCAGCATTTT. Its protein is CASSPNRQAPQHF.

This clone appeared once. CDR3 protein: CASSSLIGGDTEAFF. As DNA, the CDR3 is TGTGCCAGCAGTTCACTTATAGGAGGGGACACTGAAGCTTTCTTT. The chain combines TRBV6-5 with TRBJ1-1, with D possibly being TRBD1 (5 bases). Trimming removed 4 bases from V and 3 bases from J, with 15 bases in between. CDR3 length: 15 residues. Germline V lookup: CDR1 MNHEY, CDR2 SVGAGI.

This chain links TRBV7-2 with TRBJ1-2; 8 positions agree with TRBD1. V gave up 1 base and J gave up 4 bases; unmatched junction bases: 2. The germline V gene has CDR1 SGHTA and CDR2 FQGNSA. The CDR3 spans 14 residues. The CDR3 spells CASSLGGQAYGYTF. The CDR3 region has the DNA TGTGCCAGCAGCTTAGGGGGACAGGCCTATGGCTACACCTTC.

Points on this clone: The junction differs from germline at one of its ends, possibly a read error. V gene TRBV18 combines with J gene TRBJ1-2; perhaps TRBD1 as D (6 bases). This CDR3 comprises 13 residues. Germline V gene sequence: CDR1 KGHSH, CDR2 LQKENI. The CDR3 region has the DNA TGTGCCAGCTCCCCACAGGGACCCTATGGCTACACCTTC. This gives the protein CASSPQGPYGYTF. The full variable domain, its missing parts supplied by reference TRBV18 and TRBJ1-2, is NAGVMQNPRHLVRRRGQEARLRCSPMKGHSHVYWYRQLPEEGLKFMVYLQKENIIDESGMPKERFSAEFPKEGPSILRIQQVVRGDSAAYFCASSPQGPYGYTFGSGTRLTVV.

The chain uses TRBV7-2 and TRBJ2-1; D ambiguous. Trimming stripped 1 base from V and 2 bases from J, with 3 bases between. The CDR3 has 13 residues. Germline-derived CDR1 and CDR2 are SGHTA and FQGNSA. The CDR3 spells CASSLGPYNEQFF. CDR3 nucleotide sequence: TGTGCCAGCAGCTTAGGGCCCTACAATGAGCAGTTCTTC.

The J gene is TRBJ2-7, the V gene TRBV6-6; D not resolved. The length of the CDR3 is 13 residues. Trimming cost V 0 bases and J 6 bases, with 9 bases left between them. CDR1 is MNHNY and CDR2 is SVGAGI in the germline V gene (reference sequence). CDR3 coding DNA: TGTGCCAGCAGTTACTCGAAGACCGGCGAGCAGTACTTC. It yields the protein CASSYSKTGEQYF.